This T cell receptor (beta chain) was documented in a study of tumor and adjacent non-tumor tissue in lung cancer listed by TCRdb under 2018. A note on the overall study: Patients with adenocarcinoma (roughly 12), squamous cell carcinoma (2) and small cell lung cancer (1) were included in the cohort. Among the roughly 15 patients, ages ranged from roughly 31 to 85 years, roughly 10 were men and 5 were women, and disease was TNM stage I to III. A total of approximately 130,000,000 productive TCRbeta reads were generated by sequencing, corresponding to an average of around 4 million reads per sample. The study compared bulk TCRbeta repertoires between lung tumor tissue and matched distant non-tumor lung tissue from over 13 lung cancer patients. For each patient, one tumor sample and one normal lung sample were taken, giving about 29 paired specimens that underwent TCRbeta CDR3 sequencing. The full study reports these points: Tumor tissue showed significantly higher TCR diversity (inverse Simpson) than normal lung tissue, at around 450 vs 150 (P = 0.0075, Mann-Whitney U test). Only approximately 14 patients were in the cohort, and the authors stated that larger samples and more detailed clinical data are needed. The top 100 clones made up a significantly larger cumulative share of the repertoire in normal lung than in tumor tissue. Younger patients had significantly higher TCR diversity, and higher tumor TCR diversity was associated with shorter overall and disease-free survival. Because peripheral blood was not sequenced, blood TCRbeta repertoires in the lung cancer patients of the study were not examined. Neither the sequencing platform nor unique molecular identifiers are mentioned in the methods.

RNA was extracted from bulk unsorted tissue and checked for quality with a NanoDrop ND-1000 and an Agilent 2100. Donors were newly diagnosed lung cancer patients admitted for thoracic surgery in China between August and November 2014, without prior chemotherapy. Patients who had received previous radiotherapy or chemotherapy, or who had another concurrent cancer, were excluded from the study. Pieces of surgical tissue measuring about 1-2 cm3 were kept in RNAlater solution and held at -80 degrees C until needed. Libraries were built with multiplex PCR. TCRdb lists the instrument as Illumina HiSeq 2500. TCRbeta libraries were constructed through three rounds of nested PCR with primers (Table S4) according to protocols modified from ARM-PCR. Before sequencing, PCR products of 200-500 bp were cut from the gel and purified using the QIAquick gel extraction kit. The authors processed their data as follows. Trimmomatic was used to clean the reads, FLASH merged the cleaned reads into complete CDR3 sequences, and MiTCR assigned the sequences to V(D)J germline segments. Clonal diversity was calculated as the inverse Simpson's index using VDJtools. A read counted as productive if the sequence was in-frame and lacked a premature stop codon. The raw public data were reprocessed by TCRdb itself: fastp quality trimming at Q25, MiXCR clonotype calling, in-frame beta chains only. Records with the same CDR3 protein are collapsed into one entry carrying the most frequent genes and DNA. The V and J calls and clone size come from TCRdb's table, not from the authors' own analysis. The sample profile shows under 250,000 distinct CDR3 sequences; roughly 70% of them were found once. Together, the top ten hold less than 25% of the sample.

This clonotype was detected once. Its antigen target is currently unknown. An end of the junction does not agree with germline; a read error may underlie this. CDR3 length: 13 amino acids, cysteine to phenylalanine. The entry retains the CDR3 DNA only, 39 bases that are in frame from base 1. For CDR1 and CDR2, the germline V gene lists SGDLS and YYNGEE. The chain joins TRBV9 to TRBJ2-5; the D gene lacks a confident call. Sequencing was carried out using lung tumor tissue. This receptor was obtained from a man aged 55 to 70 with non-small cell lung cancer. The nucleotide sequence is TGTGCAAGCAGCGACGGGTACCAAGAGACCCAGTACTTC. Translated, it reads CASSDGYQETQYF.